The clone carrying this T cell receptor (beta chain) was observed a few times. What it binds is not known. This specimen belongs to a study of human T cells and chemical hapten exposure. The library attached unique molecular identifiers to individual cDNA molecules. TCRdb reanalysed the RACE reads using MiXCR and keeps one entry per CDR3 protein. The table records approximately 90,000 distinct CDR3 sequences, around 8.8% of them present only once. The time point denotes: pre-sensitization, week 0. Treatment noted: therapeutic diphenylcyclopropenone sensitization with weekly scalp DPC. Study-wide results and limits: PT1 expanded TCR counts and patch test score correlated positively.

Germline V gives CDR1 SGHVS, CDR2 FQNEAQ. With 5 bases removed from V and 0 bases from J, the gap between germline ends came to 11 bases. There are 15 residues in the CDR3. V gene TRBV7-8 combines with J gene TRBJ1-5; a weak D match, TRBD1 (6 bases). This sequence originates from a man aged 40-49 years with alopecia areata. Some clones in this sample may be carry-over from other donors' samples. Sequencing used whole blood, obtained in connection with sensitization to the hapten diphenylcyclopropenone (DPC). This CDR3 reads CASSLPGVSNQPQHF. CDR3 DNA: TGTGCCAGCAGCCTTCCAGGGGTTAGCAATCAGCCCCAGCATTTT.